Presented here are 30 T cell receptor beta chains from one specimen sequenced in a study of cytomegalovirus exposure and HLA in healthy donors. PCR primers comprised 60 Vbeta and 13 Jbeta primers. Measured with immunoSEQ multiplex PCR; TCRdb has only the in-frame clones, and not every one. The sample records 160,000 or so clones, approximately 78% being singletons. The source material was PBMCs. The origin of the receptors is a male donor in good health and CMV-seronegative.

The chain is built from TRBV7-2 and TRBJ2-3; 11 bases line up with TRBD2. This CDR3 comprises 16 residues. CDR1 and CDR2 from the germline V gene are SGHTA and FQGNSA. J lost 3 bases, V lost 5 bases, and 7 bases had no gene match. DNA for the CDR3: TGTGCCAGCAGCCGTAGCGGGGGGGCTAGGACAGATACGCAGTATTTT. It codes for CASSRSGGARTDTQYF. The full variable domain, completed using reference TRBV7-2 and TRBJ2-3, is GAGVSQSPSNKVTEKGKDVELRCDPISGHTALYWYRQSLGQGLEFLIYFQGNSAPDKSGLPSDRFSAERTGGSVSTLTIQRTQQEDSAVYLCASSRSGGARTDTQYFGPGTRLTVL.

The chain combines TRBV7-6 with TRBJ1-6; D uncertain. With 4 bases removed from V and 7 bases from J, the gap between germline ends came to 14 bases. CDR3 length equals 15 residues. Germline CDR1 reads SGHVS; CDR2 reads FNYEAQ. The CDR3: CASSSVPTLNSPLHF. The CDR3 DNA sequence: TGTGCCAGCAGCTCAGTGCCGACACTCAATTCACCCCTCCACTTT.

This clone appeared once. CDR3 DNA: TGTGCCAGCTCCACCCAGACAGGGGGCTCTGAAAAACTGTTTTTT. This translates into CASSTQTGGSEKLFF. This chain joins TRBV18 and TRBJ1-4; TRBD1 matches 10 bases. CDR1 is KGHSH, CDR2 LQKENI, per germline. The CDR3 sequence is 15 residues long. J lost 7 bases, V lost 6 bases, and 8 bases had no gene match.

The rearrangement links TRBV15 to TRBJ1-5; no reliable D call. V was trimmed by 6 bases and J by 6 bases, leaving 9 bases between them. Per the germline V gene, CDR1 is LNHNV and CDR2 is YYDKDF (reference sequence). The length of the CDR3 is 12 residues. CDR3 region: CATSTYGQPQHF. DNA of the CDR3: TGTGCCACCAGTACGTACGGTCAGCCCCAGCATTTT. Full variable domain (rest looked up from reference TRBV15 and TRBJ1-5): DAMVIQNPRYQVTQFGKPVTLSCSQTLNHNVMYWYQQKSSQAPKLLFHYYDKDFNNEADTPDNFQSRRPNTSFCFLDIRSPGLGDTAMYLCATSTYGQPQHFGDGTRLSIL.

The CDR3 DNA reads TGTGCCAGCAGCGTAGGGGTGGGGGGGGAGGGGCGAGAGACCCAGTACTTC. It yields the protein CASSVGVGGEGRETQYF. This rearrangement joins TRBV9 to TRBJ2-5, with TRBD2 matching over 7 bases. This CDR3 comprises 17 residues. The V gene's germline CDR1 is SGDLS and CDR2 YYNGEE. V lost 0 bases and J lost 4; bases outside the gene matches: 12. Complete variable domain (other parts from reference TRBV9 and TRBJ2-5): DSGVTQTPKHLITATGQRVTLRCSPRSGDLSVYWYQQSLDQGLQFLIQYYNGEERAKGNILERFSAQQFPDLHSELNLSSLELGDSALYFCASSVGVGGEGRETQYFGPGTRLLVL.

The sample holds a few counts of this clone. The V and J genes are TRBV7-7 and TRBJ1-1, with D possibly being TRBD1 (6 bases). The CDR3 is made up of 14 amino acids. Germline V gene lookup returns CDR1 SSHAT and CDR2 FNYEAQ (reference sequence). The germline V and J ends were trimmed by 1 base and 3 bases, with 9 bases remaining between them. The CDR3, as DNA: TGTGCCAGCAGCTTAGAGCCAGGGGACACTGAAGCTTTCTTT. Protein: CASSLEPGDTEAFF.

The rearrangement uses TRBV7-2 and TRBJ1-5; 8 bases are shared with TRBD1. CDR1 SGHTA and CDR2 FQGNSA come from the germline V gene. V was clipped by 5 bases and J by 2 bases; unmatched bases: 5. CDR3 length equals 15 residues. CDR3 DNA: TGTGCCAGCAGCGCGACAGGGGTCCGCAATCAGCCCCAGCATTTT. Translating gives CASSATGVRNQPQHF.

The chain joins TRBV9 to TRBJ2-1, with 7 bases lining up with TRBD2. V lost 0 bases to trimming and J lost 5 bases; unmatched junction nucleotides: 5. CDR1 is SGDLS, CDR2 YYNGEE, per germline. This CDR3 has 15 amino acids. The CDR3 DNA is TGTGCCAGCAGCGTAGAGGGACTACCGAACAATGAGCAGTTCTTC. This sequence encodes CASSVEGLPNNEQFF. The full variable domain, its missing parts supplied by reference TRBV9 and TRBJ2-1, is DSGVTQTPKHLITATGQRVTLRCSPRSGDLSVYWYQQSLDQGLQFLIQYYNGEERAKGNILERFSAQQFPDLHSELNLSSLELGDSALYFCASSVEGLPNNEQFFGPGTRLTVL.

The rearrangement links TRBV9 to TRBJ2-5; the match to TRBD1 covers 7 bases. CDR3 length equals 15 residues. With V trimmed by 0 bases and J by 2 bases, 4 bases remained unmatched. CDR1 and CDR2 (germline): SGDLS, YYNGEE. The CDR3 loop is CASSVEGAEQETQYF. In DNA, the CDR3 is TGTGCCAGCAGCGTAGAGGGGGCAGAACAAGAGACCCAGTACTTC.

The chain carries TRBV28 and TRBJ2-7; 10 nucleotides agree with TRBD2. The CDR3 covers 14 residues. Germline V gene sequence: CDR1 MDHEN, CDR2 SYDVKM. The V and J ends lost 8 bases and 7 bases, in that order; junction bases with no gene match: 11. CDR3 loop: CASLKLAGSGEQYF. CDR3 sequence (DNA): TGTGCCAGCTTGAAACTAGCGGGATCGGGGGAGCAGTACTTC.

The V call is TRBV19, the J call TRBJ2-2, with D perhaps TRBD1 (6 bases). The germline V and J ends were trimmed by 2 bases and 7 bases, with 14 bases remaining between them. CDR1 LNHDA and CDR2 SQIVND come from the germline V gene (reference sequence). This CDR3 contains 15 residues. CDR3 protein: CASSISGVAGGELFF. The CDR3 DNA sequence: TGTGCCAGTAGTATATCAGGGGTTGCCGGCGGGGAGCTGTTTTTT.

This sequence joins TRBV4-3 and TRBJ2-1, with 14 positions matching TRBD2. The V and J ends lost 0 bases and 0 bases, in that order; junction bases with no gene match: 1. CDR1 and CDR2 (germline): LGHNA, YSLEER. The CDR3 spans 18 residues. The CDR3 DNA reads as TGCGCCAGCAGCCAAGACGGGACTAGCGGGGGCTCCTACAATGAGCAGTTCTTC. Residues: CASSQDGTSGGSYNEQFF.

The chain links TRBV6-1 to TRBJ1-5, with a possible D match to TRBD1 (6 bases). CDR1 is MNHNS, CDR2 SASEGT, per germline. The CDR3 sequence is 13 residues long. The V end was cut by 6 bases, the J end by 4 bases, with 10 bases between. The CDR3 DNA is TGTGCCAGCAGCCTAACAGGGAATCAGCCCCAGCATTTT. It codes for CASSLTGNQPQHF.

This clone was detected only once. This chain joins TRBV4-3 and TRBJ2-3, with D maybe TRBD2 (5 bases). Per germline, CDR1 LGHNA and CDR2 YSLEER. The CDR3 consists of 15 residues. Trimming cost V 0 bases and J 6 bases, with 13 bases left between them. The CDR3 DNA is TGCGCCAGCAGCCAAGATGGGAGACTTTTCGATACGCAGTATTTT. Translation gives CASSQDGRLFDTQYF.

With regard to this clone: The junction and the germline gene differ at one end; a read error may be behind it. The chain combines TRBV7-9 with TRBJ2-1, with TRBD2 identical over 10 bases. Germline assignment: CDR1 SEHNR and CDR2 FQNEAQ (reference sequence). The length of the CDR3 is 12 residues. As DNA, the CDR3 is TGTTCCAGCAGCTTAGCGGGGGGTAGGCAGTTCTTC. It encodes CSSSLAGGRQFF. Using reference TRBV7-9 and TRBJ2-1 for the parts outside the CDR3, the full variable domain is DTGVSQNPRHKITKRGQNVTFRCDPISEHNRLYWYRQTLGQGPEFLTYFQNEAQLEKSRLLSDRFSAERPKGSFSTLEIQRTEQGDSAMYLCSSSLAGGRQFFGPGTRLTVL.

This sequence joins TRBV29-1 and TRBJ1-5; the D gene is possibly TRBD1 (6 bases). The CDR3 length is 15 residues. The germline V gene encodes CDR1 SQVTM and CDR2 ANQGSEA. V dropped 6 bases and J dropped 2 bases, with 17 bases sitting between them. In DNA, the CDR3 is TGCAGCGTCCCGACCAGGGGCAAGGGCAATCAGCCCCAGCATTTT. It is translated as CSVPTRGKGNQPQHF.

This clone was detected only a few times. This sequence joins TRBV19 and TRBJ2-5, with TRBD2 identical over 7 bases. CDR1 and CDR2 (germline): LNHDA, SQIVND (reference sequence). CDR3 length equals 15 residues. V trimming: 6 bases; J trimming: 0 bases; junction bases outside the gene matches: 7. In nucleotides, the CDR3 is TGTGCCAGTAGGGTAAGCGGGACCTACCAAGAGACCCAGTACTTC. Its protein is CASRVSGTYQETQYF. Drawing the rest from reference TRBV19 and TRBJ2-5, the complete variable domain is DGGITQSPKYLFRKEGQNVTLSCEQNLNHDAMYWYRQDPGQGLRLIYYSQIVNDFQKGDIAEGYSVSREKKESFPLTVTSAQKNPTAFYLCASRVSGTYQETQYFGPGTRLLVL.

The rearrangement uses TRBV6-1 and TRBJ1-6; 10 bases map to TRBD1. CDR1 MNHNS and CDR2 SASEGT come from the germline V gene. This CDR3 is built from 15 residues. V gave up 5 bases and J gave up 7 bases; unmatched junction bases: 5. The CDR3 DNA reads as TGTGCCAGCAGTTCTCCGGGACAGGGGAATTCACCCCTCCACTTT. It is translated as CASSSPGQGNSPLHF.

This chain joins TRBV29-1 and TRBJ1-1, with no clear D. Trimming shortened V by 8 bases and J by 6 bases, and 16 bases separated the two germline ends. The CDR3 runs to 12 residues. Looked up from germline, CDR1 is SQVTM and CDR2 is ANQGSEA. As DNA, the CDR3 is TGCAGCACCACCTCTGAACTATCTGAAGCTTTCTTT. Its protein is CSTTSELSEAFF.

The chain carries TRBV7-8 and TRBJ2-7; TRBD2 matches 10 bases. The CDR3 is 14 amino acids. The germline V gene encodes CDR1 SGHVS and CDR2 FQNEAQ. The V and J ends lost 1 base and 6 bases, in that order; junction bases with no gene match: 3. DNA of the CDR3: TGTGCCAGCAGCTTAGGGGCTAGCGGGAGCGAGCAGTACTTC. Translating it yields CASSLGASGSEQYF.

CDR3 coding DNA: TGTGCCAGCCTGGTTTACAGGGTCGGCTCCGGGGAGCTGTTTTTT. Amino acids: CASLVYRVGSGELFF. J is TRBJ2-2 and V is TRBV7-2; tentatively, D is TRBD1 (6 bases). Trimming took 8 bases from V and 6 from J, leaving 19 bases between them. The CDR3 has 15 residues. Germline V gives CDR1 SGHTA, CDR2 FQGNSA.

This chain links TRBV6-8 with TRBJ1-5, with unresolved D. V was trimmed by 6 bases and J by 5 bases, leaving 38 bases between them. CDR1 and CDR2 from the germline V gene are MNHGY and SAAAGT. CDR3 length equals 22 residues. CDR3 sequence (DNA): TGTGCCAGCAGAAGCACCGGGCGGAGAAATCCCACGGGAGGGCTTTATCATCAGCCCCAGCATTTT. It yields the protein CASRSTGRRNPTGGLYHQPQHF.

This rearrangement joins TRBV4-3 to TRBJ1-1; D may be TRBD1 (6 bases). V was clipped by 6 bases and J by 1 base, with 9 bases between them. Germline-derived CDR1 and CDR2 are LGHNA and YSLEER. CDR3 size: 13 residues. The CDR3 coding sequence is TGCGCCAGCAGTATACAGGGGAACACTGAAGCTTTCTTT. Amino acid sequence: CASSIQGNTEAFF.

The rearrangement links TRBV7-2 to TRBJ2-1, with 12 nucleotides matching TRBD1. Per germline, CDR1 SGHTA and CDR2 FQGNSA. The CDR3 spans 13 residues. J lost 10 bases, V lost 4 bases, and 2 bases had no gene match. The CDR3 loop is CASSWDRGPEQFF. In DNA, the CDR3 is TGTGCCAGCAGCTGGGACAGGGGGCCCGAGCAGTTCTTC.

This clone was counted between two and nine times. J is TRBJ1-1 and V is TRBV6-5; D is perhaps TRBD1 (6 bases). Germline CDR1 reads MNHEY; CDR2 reads SVGAGI. Between the trimmed V and J ends, which lost 8 bases and 0 bases, there was a span of 13 bases. The CDR3 loop spans 14 amino acids. In DNA form, the CDR3 reads TGTGCCAGCGCGAATGGACAGATGAACACTGAAGCTTTCTTT. Translation: CASANGQMNTEAFF.

The chain combines TRBV28 with TRBJ2-7; D gene ambiguous. The germline V gene has CDR1 MDHEN and CDR2 SYDVKM. Trimming took off 3 bases at V and 2 bases at J, with 17 bases between the two ends. The CDR3 consists of 16 residues. The CDR3 sequence is CASSFNPRGRTYEQYF. In nucleotides, the CDR3 is TGTGCCAGCAGTTTTAATCCCCGCGGCCGAACCTACGAGCAGTACTTC.

The chain employs TRBV6-5 and TRBJ1-1; D uncertain. Trimming stripped 6 bases from V and 6 bases from J, with 14 bases between. This CDR3 is built from 13 residues. Germline V gene lookup returns CDR1 MNHEY and CDR2 SVGAGI. CDR3 in DNA: TGTGCCAGCAGCCCTGTACGGGGTTCTGAAGCTTTCTTT. Protein sequence: CASSPVRGSEAFF.

This clone was detected only a few times. V usage is TRBV4-2 and J usage is TRBJ1-2; 8 bases are a match to TRBD1. Trimming removed 8 bases from V and 6 bases from J; junction bases left unmatched: 8. The CDR3 is 13 amino acids. Germline V gene sequence: CDR1 LGHNA, CDR2 YNFKEQ. CDR3 DNA sequence: TGTGCCAGCTTGGACAGGGATTCTCATGGCTACACCTTC. Encoded protein: CASLDRDSHGYTF.

The gene calls are TRBV27 and TRBJ2-7, with a possible D match to TRBD2 (6 bases). The V and J ends lost 2 bases and 0 bases respectively, with 14 bases between them. CDR1 is MNHEY, CDR2 SMNVEV, per germline (reference sequence). This CDR3 region has 16 residues. The CDR3 bases are TGTGCCAGCAGTTTAGACAGCGCGGGGCCCTCCTACGAGCAGTACTTC. This codes for CASSLDSAGPSYEQYF.

This clone was observed a handful of times. CDR3 loop: CASSIGTSGTNEQYF. CDR3 DNA sequence: TGTGCCAGTAGTATCGGGACTAGCGGGACGAACGAGCAGTACTTC. The gene calls are TRBV19 and TRBJ2-7, with 13 bases matching TRBD2. V lost 3 bases, J lost 5 bases, and 4 bases stayed unmatched. The CDR3 spans 15 residues. Germline CDR1 LNHDA, CDR2 SQIVND (reference sequence).